A selection of T cell receptor beta chains follows, all from one sample in a study of control samples from healthy donors and cancer patients. Assay used: immunoSEQ multiplex PCR; TCRdb lists only in-frame clones, some missing. Of a few hundred thousand clones listed, around 90% were seen once; the top ten hold around 6.4%. The material sequenced was PBMCs. The receptors derive from a man in his forties or fifties with head and neck cancer. Both conserved end residues are trimmed from each CDR3. Clone size is shown for a subset of rows, as once, few, many or a class of expanded clone.

J gene | V gene | clone size | CDR3 protein
TRBJ2-3 | TRBV7-2 | . | ASSQQGARNTQY
TRBJ2-7 | TRBV11-1 | . | ASSRPSSSYEQY
TRBJ1-2 | TRBV19 | . | ASSVRAGDNYGYT
TRBJ1-5 | TRBV7-8 | few | ASSLLRGNQPQH
TRBJ1-1 | TRBV5-8 | . | ASSLSRVTEAF
TRBJ2-7 | TRBV28 | . | ASSSPEGVHGREQY
TRBJ1-2 | TRBV4-1 | . | ASSQDRADYGYT
TRBJ2-3 | TRBV29-1 | . | SGLGLAGTHTQY
TRBJ2-4 | TRBV7-8 | . | ASSSGLAGVAKNIQY
TRBJ1-5 | TRBV28 | . | ASSFYRDQPQH
TRBJ1-6 | TRBV7-3 | . | ASSKGQGDSPLH
TRBJ1-2 | TRBV24-1 | . | ATRGTSMSYT
TRBJ2-3 | TRBV19 | . | ASSGASTDTQY
TRBJ2-6 | TRBV19 | . | ASSEGRNSGANVLT
TRBJ2-2 | TRBV4-1 | . | ASSQALGGTNTGELF
TRBJ2-3 | TRBV19 | . | ASNGRDPGSTDTQY
TRBJ2-1 | TRBV28 | once | ASVGGTRIDEQF
TRBJ2-7 | TRBV5-8 | . | ASSFWEGGSYEQY
TRBJ1-5 | TRBV27 | . | ASSPGQTVRNQPQH
TRBJ1-3 | TRBV28 | . | ASSIPPTASGNTIY
TRBJ2-6 | TRBV3-1/TRBV3-2 | . | ASSQDSKTGANVLT
TRBJ2-7 | TRBV11-2 | . | ASSSGGLAGYEQY
TRBJ2-2 | TRBV13 | . | ASSPRGDRGHGELF
TRBJ1-4 | TRBV28 | . | ASSLSGTDEKLF
TRBJ1-1 | TRBV2 | . | ASSRQGPSTEAF
TRBJ2-5 | TRBV7-2 | . | ASSSMPGQGQETQY
TRBJ1-2 | TRBV3-1/TRBV3-2 | . | ASSPSPPYGYT
TRBJ2-5 | TRBV11-2 | . | ASSPRGGGNGETQY
TRBJ2-7 | TRBV7-8 | . | ASSFLLGDSGAYEQY
TRBJ2-2 | TRBV7-9 | . | ASSSPSGQNTGELF
TRBJ2-2 | TRBV5-4 | . | AGTVAGGDTGELF
TRBJ2-1 | TRBV5-1 | . | ASSPTRSGSDEQF
TRBJ1-5 | TRBV6-2/TRBV6-3 | medium-sized | ASGRQVDSNQPQH
TRBJ1-5 | TRBV19 | . | ASSTAINQPQH
TRBJ1-1 | TRBV28 | . | ASTWGAATEAF
TRBJ2-7 | TRBV29-1 | . | SVVRQGDTYEQY
TRBJ2-2 | TRBV27 | . | ASSLMGGSTGELF
TRBJ2-3 | TRBV7-8 | . | ATQGPITSTDTQY
TRBJ2-7 | TRBV18 | . | ASSPPTGGTYEQY
TRBJ1-6 | TRBV4-3 | . | ASSPQPDRANSPLH
TRBJ1-2 | TRBV5-1 | . | ASSLESRDVYGYT
TRBJ2-4 | TRBV5-3 | . | ARSPTRVPPRGSKNIQY
TRBJ1-1 | TRBV19 | . | ASSIEQGARFLAF
TRBJ2-1 | TRBV7-3 | . | ASSLSGSHNEQF
TRBJ1-5 | TRBV6-6 | . | ASSGQGSNQPQH
TRBJ2-7 | TRBV11-2 | . | ASSLVVYEQY
TRBJ1-5 | TRBV7-8 | . | ASSLGRGHQPQH
TRBJ2-3 | TRBV6-4 | . | ASSSGFSTDTQY
TRBJ2-5 | TRBV11-2 | . | ASSFNSAGGQETQY
TRBJ1-1 | TRBV28 | . | ASIPRSRVIGTEAF
TRBJ2-2 | TRBV19 | . | ASSPSQGAYTGELF
TRBJ1-1 | TRBV7-3 | . | ASSLIGSQGEAF
TRBJ2-2 | TRBV15 | . | ATSRVTGTGRELF
TRBJ2-1 | TRBV27 | . | ASSRGGSSYNEQF
TRBJ1-2 | TRBV6-1 | . | ASSEGPGGGYT
TRBJ1-5 | TRBV11-2 | . | ASSLGNSKGNQPQH
TRBJ2-7 | TRBV19 | . | ASSWGLAGESYEQY
TRBJ1-4 | TRBV28 | . | ASRPPGTGSEKLF
TRBJ2-1 | TRBV5-6 | . | ASSLPTELIYNEQF
TRBJ2-7 | TRBV5-4 | few | ASSLSGGRAGEQY